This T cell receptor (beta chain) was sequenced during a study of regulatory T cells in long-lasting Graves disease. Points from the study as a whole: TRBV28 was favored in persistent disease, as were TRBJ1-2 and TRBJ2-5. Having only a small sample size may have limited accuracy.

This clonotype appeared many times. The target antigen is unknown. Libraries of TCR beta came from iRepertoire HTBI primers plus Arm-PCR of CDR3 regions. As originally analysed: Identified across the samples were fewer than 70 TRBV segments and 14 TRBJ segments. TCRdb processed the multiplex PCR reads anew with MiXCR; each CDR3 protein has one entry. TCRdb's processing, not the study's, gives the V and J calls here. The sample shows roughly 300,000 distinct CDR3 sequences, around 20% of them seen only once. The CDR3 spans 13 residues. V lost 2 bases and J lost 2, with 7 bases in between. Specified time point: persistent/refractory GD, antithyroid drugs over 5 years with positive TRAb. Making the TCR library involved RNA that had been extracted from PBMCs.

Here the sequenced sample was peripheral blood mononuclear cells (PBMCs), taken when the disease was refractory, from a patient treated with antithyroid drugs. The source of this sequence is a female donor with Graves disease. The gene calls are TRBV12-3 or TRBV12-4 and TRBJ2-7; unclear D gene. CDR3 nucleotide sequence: TGTGCCAGCAGTTTAACTATCACCTACGAGCAGTACTTC. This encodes CASSLTITYEQYF.